This TCR beta chain was sequenced for a study of cytomegalovirus exposure and HLA in healthy donors. The PCR employed 60 Vbeta primers together with 13 Jbeta primers. The repertoire was sequenced with immunoSEQ multiplex PCR; TCRdb's copy has only in-frame clones and lacks some. The sample lists roughly 190,000 clones, approximately 70% occurring once. Donors counted as nominally healthy when sampled, yet unrecorded immune exposures were likely. The length of the CDR3 is 13 residues. V lost 0 bases to trimming and J lost 9 bases, with 11 bases between them. CDR1 is SGHTA and CDR2 is FQGNSA in the germline V gene.

The TCR sequence derives from a woman in her thirties in good health and CMV-seronegative. The V call is TRBV7-2, the J call TRBJ1-1, with TRBD1 as a possible D gene (6 bases). Sequenced: PBMCs. CDR3 coding DNA: TGTGCCAGCAGCTTAGCAGGGGGAGGGAAAGCTTTCTTT. Its translation is CASSLAGGGKAFF.